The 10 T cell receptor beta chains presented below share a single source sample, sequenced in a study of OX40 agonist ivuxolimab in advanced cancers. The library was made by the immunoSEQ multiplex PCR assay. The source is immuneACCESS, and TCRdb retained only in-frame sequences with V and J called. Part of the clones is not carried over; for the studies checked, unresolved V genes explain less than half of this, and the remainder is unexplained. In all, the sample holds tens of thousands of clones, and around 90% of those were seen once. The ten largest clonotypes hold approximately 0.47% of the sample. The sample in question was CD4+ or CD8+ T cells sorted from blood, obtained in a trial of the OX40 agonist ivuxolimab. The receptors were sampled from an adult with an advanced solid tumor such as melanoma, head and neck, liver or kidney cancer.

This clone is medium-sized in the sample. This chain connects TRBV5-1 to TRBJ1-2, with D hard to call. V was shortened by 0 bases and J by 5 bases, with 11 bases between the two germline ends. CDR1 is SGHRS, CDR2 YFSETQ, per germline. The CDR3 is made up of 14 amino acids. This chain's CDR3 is CASSLGGEPYGYTF. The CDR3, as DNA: TGCGCCAGCAGCTTGGGTGGGGAACCGTATGGCTACACCTTC.

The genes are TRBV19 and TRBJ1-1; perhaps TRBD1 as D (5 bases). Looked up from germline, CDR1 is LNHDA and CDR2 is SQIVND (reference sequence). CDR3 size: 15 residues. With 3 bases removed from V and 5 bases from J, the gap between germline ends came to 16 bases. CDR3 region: CASSIRDSGQTEAFF. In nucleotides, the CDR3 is TGTGCCAGTAGTATTCGGGACTCCGGGCAAACTGAAGCTTTCTTT.

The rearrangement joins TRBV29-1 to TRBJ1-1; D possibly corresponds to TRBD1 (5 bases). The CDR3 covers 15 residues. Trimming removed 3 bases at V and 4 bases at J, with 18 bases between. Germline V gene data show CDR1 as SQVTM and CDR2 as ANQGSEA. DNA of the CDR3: TGCAGCGTTGACCCTGGTCTGCGGGGGACCACTGAAGCTTTCTTT. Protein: CSVDPGLRGTTEAFF.

The CDR3 protein is CASTKRGGLGEQYF. For the CDR3, the DNA is TGTGCCAGTACTAAACGGGGGGGGCTTGGCGAGCAGTACTTC. The chain links TRBV19 to TRBJ2-7, with 8 bases identical to TRBD2. The CDR3 spans 14 residues. V shed 7 bases, J shed 6 bases, and the junction held 11 bases outside the gene matches. CDR1 and CDR2 from the germline V gene are LNHDA and SQIVND (reference sequence).

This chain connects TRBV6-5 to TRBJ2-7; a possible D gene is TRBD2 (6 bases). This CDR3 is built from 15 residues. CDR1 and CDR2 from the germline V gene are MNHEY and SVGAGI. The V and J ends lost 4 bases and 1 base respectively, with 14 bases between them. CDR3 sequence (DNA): TGTGCCAGCAGTTCCCCCGCGGGGTCTTCCTACGAGCAGTACTTC. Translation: CASSSPAGSSYEQYF.

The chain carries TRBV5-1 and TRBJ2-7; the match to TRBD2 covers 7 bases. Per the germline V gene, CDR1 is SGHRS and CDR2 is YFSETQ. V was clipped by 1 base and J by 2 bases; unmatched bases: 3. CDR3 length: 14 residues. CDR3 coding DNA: TGCGCCAGCAGCTTGAGTGGGGGGGCCTACGAGCAGTACTTC. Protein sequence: CASSLSGGAYEQYF.

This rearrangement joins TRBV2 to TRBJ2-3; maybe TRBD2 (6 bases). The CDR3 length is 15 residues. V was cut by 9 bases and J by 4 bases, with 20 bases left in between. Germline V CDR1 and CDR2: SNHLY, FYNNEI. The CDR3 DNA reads TGTGCCAGTAGGGGAGGAGGGGTCGGTGCAGATACGCAGTATTTT. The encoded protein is CASRGGGVGADTQYF.

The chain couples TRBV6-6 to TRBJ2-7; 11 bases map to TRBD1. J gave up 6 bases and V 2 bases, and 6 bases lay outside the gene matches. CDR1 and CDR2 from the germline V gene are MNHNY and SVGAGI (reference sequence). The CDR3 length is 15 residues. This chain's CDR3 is CASSYADRGQVEQYF. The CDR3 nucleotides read TGTGCCAGCAGTTACGCGGACAGGGGGCAGGTCGAGCAGTACTTC.

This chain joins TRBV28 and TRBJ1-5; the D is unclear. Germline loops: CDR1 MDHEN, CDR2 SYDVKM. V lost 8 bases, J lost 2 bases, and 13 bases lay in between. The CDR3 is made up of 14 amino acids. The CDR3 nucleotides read TGTGCCAGCTTCTCTAAATGGGGCAATCAGCCCCAGCATTTT. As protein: CASFSKWGNQPQHF.

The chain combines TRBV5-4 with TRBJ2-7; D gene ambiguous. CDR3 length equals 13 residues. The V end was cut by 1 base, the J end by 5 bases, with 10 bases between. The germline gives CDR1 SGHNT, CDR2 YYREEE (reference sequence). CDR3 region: CASSLPPADEQYF. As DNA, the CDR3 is TGTGCCAGCAGCTTGCCCCCGGCGGACGAGCAGTACTTC.